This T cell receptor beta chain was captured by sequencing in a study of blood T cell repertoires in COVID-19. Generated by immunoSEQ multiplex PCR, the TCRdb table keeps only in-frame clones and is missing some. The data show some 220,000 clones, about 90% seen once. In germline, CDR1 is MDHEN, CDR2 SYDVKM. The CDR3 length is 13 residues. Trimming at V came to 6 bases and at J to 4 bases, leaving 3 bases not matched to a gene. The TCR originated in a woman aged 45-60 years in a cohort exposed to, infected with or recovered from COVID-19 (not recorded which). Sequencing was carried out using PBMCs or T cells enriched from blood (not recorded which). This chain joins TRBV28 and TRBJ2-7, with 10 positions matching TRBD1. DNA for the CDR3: TGTGCCAGCAGGACAGGGGGCTGGTACGAGCAGTACTTC. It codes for CASRTGGWYEQYF.